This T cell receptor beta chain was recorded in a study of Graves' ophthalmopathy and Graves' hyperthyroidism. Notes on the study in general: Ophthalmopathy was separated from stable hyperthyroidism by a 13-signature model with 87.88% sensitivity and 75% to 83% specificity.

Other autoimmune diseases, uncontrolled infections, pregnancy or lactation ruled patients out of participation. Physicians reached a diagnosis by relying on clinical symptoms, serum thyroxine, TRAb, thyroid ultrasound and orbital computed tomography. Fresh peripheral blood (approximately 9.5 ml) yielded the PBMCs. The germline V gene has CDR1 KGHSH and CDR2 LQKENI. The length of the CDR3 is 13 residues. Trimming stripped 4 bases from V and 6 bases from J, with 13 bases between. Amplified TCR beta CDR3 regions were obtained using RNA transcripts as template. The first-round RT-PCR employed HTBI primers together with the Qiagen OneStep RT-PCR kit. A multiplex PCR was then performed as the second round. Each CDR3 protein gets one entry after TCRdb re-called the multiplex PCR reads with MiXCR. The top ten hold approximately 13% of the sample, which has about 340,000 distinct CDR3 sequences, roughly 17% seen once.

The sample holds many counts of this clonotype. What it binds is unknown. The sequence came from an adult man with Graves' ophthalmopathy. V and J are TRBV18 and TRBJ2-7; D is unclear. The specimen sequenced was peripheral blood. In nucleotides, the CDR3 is TGTGCCAGCTCACTTTTTACTGATACCGAGCAGTACTTC. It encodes CASSLFTDTEQYF.